This T cell receptor beta chain was sequenced in a study of metastatic and nonmetastatic thyroid tumors. All patients were untreated before thyroid surgery. TCRdb ran MiXCR on the PCR reads. The table records about 19,000 clones, roughly 27% of them present only once. The length of the CDR3 is 13 residues. The V and J ends lost 1 base and 5 bases respectively, with 9 bases between them. Germline CDR1 and CDR2: SGHRS and YFSETQ. In its sample, this clone was seen many times. Its antigen is unknown. Overall study findings and caveats: Benign nodules were reported to have significantly lower TCR beta diversity than malignant thyroid tumors, in blood and tumor.

The TCR sequence derives from a male donor with papillary thyroid cancer or a benign thyroid nodule (not recorded which). Some clones in this sample may be carry-over from other donors' samples. The specimen was blood. The chain uses TRBV5-1 and TRBJ2-5; D unclear. The CDR3 sequence is CASSLSLGETQYF. The DNA of the CDR3 is TGCGCCAGCAGCTTGTCATTGGGGGAGACCCAGTACTTC.